This TCR beta chain was captured in a study of T-cell memory formation after mild COVID-19. Background on the study: TCR clusters largely stayed donor specific. General study findings and limits: Detection of some responders pre-infection suggested pre-existing cross-reactive memory T cells participated.

This clonotype appeared a few times. Antigen: not known. 5'RACE, which relied on constant-segment primers, yielded TCR alpha and TCR beta cDNA libraries carrying sample barcodes and UMIs. TCRdb ran MiXCR on the 5' RACE reads and lists one entry per CDR3 protein. The data hold about 350,000 distinct CDR3 sequences, with roughly 13% observed a single time. Input material: PBMCs or a T cell subset sorted from them (not recorded which). This sequence originates from a man younger than 35 who had mild COVID-19 (a few samples of this study predate the infection). Cell type and time point are not known.

DNA of the CDR3: TGTGCCAGCAGCTTAGGGCGGGGGGGCGATGAGCAGTTCTTC. Its protein is CASSLGRGGDEQFF. V usage is TRBV11-1 and J usage is TRBJ2-1, with 9 bases aligning to TRBD2. The CDR3 runs 14 residues. Germline values: CDR1 SGHAT, CDR2 FQDESV (reference sequence). The J segment lost 8 bases and the V segment lost 1 base, leaving 3 bases of the junction unmatched.